This TCR beta chain was identified during a study of human T cells and chemical hapten exposure. The germline gives CDR1 MNHNS, CDR2 SASEGT. The V and J ends lost 3 bases and 7 bases respectively, with 13 bases between them. CDR3 size: 13 residues. Under the authors' procedure: Counts of TCRs in each sample centred on a median of 95,638 and extended from approximately 25,000 to 650,000. Using its own MiXCR run on the RACE reads, TCRdb lists one record per CDR3 protein. TCRdb, not the original authors, processed these V and J calls. The repertoire has around 150,000 distinct CDR3 sequences, roughly 15% of them found once; the top ten carry 1.5% to 2%. The time point here: patch test 1, 2 weeks after DPC sensitization. Treatment meaning: therapeutic diphenylcyclopropenone sensitization with weekly scalp DPC. Alopecia patients between 18 and 70 years old and suitable for DPC were used as donors. This clonotype was seen a handful of times.

This clonotype was obtained from a young woman with alopecia areata. Some clones in this sample may be carry-over from other donors' samples. This specimen was whole blood, taken in connection with sensitization to the hapten diphenylcyclopropenone (DPC). V is TRBV6-1 and J is TRBJ2-7, with TRBD2 as a possible D gene (6 bases). The CDR3 reads CASSDGRVWEQYF. CDR3 DNA sequence: TGTGCCAGCAGTGACGGGAGAGTGTGGGAGCAGTACTTC.